Following are 25 T cell receptor beta chains from one sample sequenced in a study of blood T cell repertoires in COVID-19. This table comes from immunoSEQ multiplex PCR, and its TCRdb copy is limited to in-frame clones, with some not included. The repertoire holds about 410,000 clones, with around 91% as singletons. The sequencing input was peripheral blood. These TCRs come from a woman in her 40s with COVID-19, enrolled during active disease.

V and J are TRBV3-1 (or the pseudogene TRBV3-2) and TRBJ2-5, with D perhaps TRBD1 (6 bases). The CDR3 contains 14 residues. Trimming removed 2 bases from V and 1 base from J, with 8 bases in between. CDR1 is LGHDT, CDR2 YNNKEL, per germline (reference sequence). The CDR3 bases are TGTGCCAGCAGCCAAAGGGGGAGCCAAGAGACCCAGTACTTC. This encodes CASSQRGSQETQYF.

The chain joins TRBV19 to TRBJ1-2; D not certain. CDR1 LNHDA and CDR2 SQIVND come from the germline V gene (reference sequence). The CDR3 contains 12 residues. The germline V and J ends were trimmed by 1 base and 3 bases, with 3 bases remaining between them. For the CDR3, the DNA is TGTGCCAGTAGTATAGCAGACTATGGCTACACCTTC. Amino acid sequence: CASSIADYGYTF. The whole variable domain, filled in from reference TRBV19 and TRBJ1-2, reads DGGITQSPKYLFRKEGQNVTLSCEQNLNHDAMYWYRQDPGQGLRLIYYSQIVNDFQKGDIAEGYSVSREKKESFPLTVTSAQKNPTAFYLCASSIADYGYTFGSGTRLTVV.

In this sample, this clone turned up once. The rearrangement links TRBV27 to TRBJ2-7, with D uncertain. Germline V gives CDR1 MNHEY, CDR2 SMNVEV (reference sequence). The CDR3 spans 14 residues. Trimming left V 2 bases short and J 2 bases short, with 10 bases between. The CDR3 here is CASSLASTTYEQYF. The CDR3 coding sequence is TGTGCCAGCAGTTTAGCAAGTACTACCTACGAGCAGTACTTC.

As to this clone: Other DNA sequences from this sample encode an identical CDR3 as well. This rearrangement joins TRBV28 to TRBJ1-2; 8 nucleotides match TRBD1. V shed 4 bases, J shed 3 bases, and the junction held 1 base outside the gene matches. This CDR3 has 13 amino acids. From germline, CDR1 is MDHEN and CDR2 SYDVKM. CDR3 amino acids: CASSSGQDYGYTF. As DNA, the CDR3 is TGTGCCAGCAGTTCGGGACAGGACTATGGCTACACCTTC.

This chain uses TRBV5-1 with TRBJ2-3; possible D gene TRBD1, 5 bases. This CDR3 contains 13 residues. V shed 0 bases and J shed 10 bases, with 12 bases lying between them. Germline loops: CDR1 SGHRS, CDR2 YFSETQ. CDR3: CASSLEGLMAQYF. The CDR3, as DNA: TGCGCCAGCAGCTTGGAGGGGTTAATGGCGCAGTATTTT.

This clone was counted once. The genes are TRBV7-9 and TRBJ2-1; tentatively, D is TRBD2 (6 bases). CDR3 length: 14 residues. V was shortened by 3 bases and J by 2 bases, with 8 bases between the two germline ends. CDR1 and CDR2 from the germline V gene are SEHNR and FQNEAQ (reference sequence). As DNA, the CDR3 is TGTGCCAGCAGCTTCCTAGCGACCTACAATGAGCAGTTCTTC. This sequence encodes CASSFLATYNEQFF. Based on the CDR3 plus reference TRBV7-9 and TRBJ2-1, the full variable domain is DTGVSQNPRHKITKRGQNVTFRCDPISEHNRLYWYRQTLGQGPEFLTYFQNEAQLEKSRLLSDRFSAERPKGSFSTLEIQRTEQGDSAMYLCASSFLATYNEQFFGPGTRLTVL.

The genes are TRBV25-1 and TRBJ1-6, with 10 positions matching TRBD1. The J segment lost 10 bases and the V segment lost 6 bases, leaving 12 bases of the junction unmatched. The germline V gene encodes CDR1 MGHDK and CDR2 SYGVNS. The CDR3 has 16 residues. The CDR3 is CASRAPGTGVDSPLHF. DNA for the CDR3: TGTGCCAGCAGAGCCCCGGGGACAGGGGTGGACTCACCCCTCCACTTT.

V gene TRBV9 combines with J gene TRBJ2-1, with D possibly TRBD2 on 6 matching bases. CDR3 length: 16 amino acids. Germline CDR1 SGDLS, CDR2 YYNGEE. The V end was cut by 1 base, the J end by 0 bases, with 11 bases between. CDR3 sequence (DNA): TGTGCCAGCAGCGTACTAGCGACGAGCTCCTACAATGAGCAGTTCTTC. It specifies CASSVLATSSYNEQFF.

The J gene is TRBJ2-3, the V gene TRBV9; D gene uncertain. The CDR3 loop spans 12 amino acids. With 3 bases removed from V and 3 bases from J, the gap between germline ends came to 5 bases. Germline V lookup: CDR1 SGDLS, CDR2 YYNGEE. CDR3 in DNA: TGTGCCAGCAGCGCCCCTACAGATACGCAGTATTTT. Protein product: CASSAPTDTQYF.

This chain uses TRBV19 with TRBJ2-7; 7 bases are a match to TRBD1. The germline CDR1 and CDR2 sequences are LNHDA and SQIVND (reference sequence). The CDR3 runs to 14 residues. Trimming at V came to 3 bases and at J to 2 bases, leaving 4 bases not matched to a gene. CDR3 nucleotide sequence: TGTGCCAGTAGTATTTCAGGGACAGCCTACGAGCAGTACTTC. It yields the protein CASSISGTAYEQYF.

The genes are TRBV6-5 and TRBJ2-7; tentatively, D is TRBD2 (5 bases). The CDR3 consists of 14 residues. Germline-derived CDR1 and CDR2 are MNHEY and SVGAGI. The V and J ends lost 5 bases and 1 base respectively, with 12 bases between them. CDR3 DNA sequence: TGTGCCAGCAGTCCGTCTCGGGGTTCCTACGAGCAGTACTTC. Encoded protein: CASSPSRGSYEQYF.

The genes are TRBV18 and TRBJ2-3, with TRBD1 as a possible D gene (5 bases). V was shortened by 2 bases and J by 5 bases, with 23 bases between the two germline ends. CDR3 length equals 18 residues. Germline V gene data show CDR1 as KGHSH and CDR2 as LQKENI. The CDR3 spells CASSPIGRTPIREDTQYF. The CDR3 nucleotides are TGTGCCAGCTCACCAATAGGCAGGACACCCATCCGAGAAGATACGCAGTATTTT.

The V gene is TRBV6-5, the J gene TRBJ2-3; possible D gene TRBD2, 8 bases. Germline CDR1 MNHEY, CDR2 SVGAGI. CDR3 size: 15 residues. Trimming cost V 10 bases and J 2 bases, with 19 bases left between them. For the CDR3, the DNA is TGTGCCACTCGGGAGGGGGCACTTCACACAGATACGCAGTATTTT. It specifies CATREGALHTDTQYF.

This chain joins TRBV23-1 and TRBJ1-3, with TRBD1 matching over 7 bases. TRBV23-1 is labeled an ORF, and its function is uncertain. This CDR3 has 16 residues. Losses at the gene ends were 3 bases for V and 0 bases for J; bases not matched to a gene: 5. CDR3 DNA sequence: TGCGCCAGCAGTCACGGACAGGCCGACTCTGGAAACACCATATATTTT. Translated: CASSHGQADSGNTIYF.

The chain couples TRBV4-3 to TRBJ1-4, with 11 bases lining up with TRBD1. Germline-derived CDR1 and CDR2 are LGHNA and YSLEER. This CDR3 has 16 amino acids. The V and J ends lost 4 bases and 7 bases, in that order; junction bases with no gene match: 8. The CDR3 sequence: CASSPTAGTGGEKLFF. In DNA form, the CDR3 reads TGCGCCAGCAGCCCGACCGCCGGGACAGGGGGTGAAAAACTGTTTTTT.

V usage is TRBV5-1 and J usage is TRBJ1-1; D not resolved. From germline, CDR1 is SGHRS and CDR2 YFSETQ. The CDR3 sequence is 14 residues long. Between the trimmed V and J ends, which lost 4 bases and 3 bases, there was a span of 13 bases. The CDR3 DNA is TGCGCCAGCAGCCCAACCCGAATAGACACTGAAGCTTTCTTT. It specifies CASSPTRIDTEAFF.

V and J are TRBV29-1 and TRBJ1-4; D is possibly TRBD1 (6 bases). CDR3 size: 16 residues. V dropped 5 bases and J dropped 8 bases, with 24 bases sitting between them. From germline, CDR1 is SQVTM and CDR2 ANQGSEA. CDR3 amino acids: CSVKSGGGALREKLFF. The CDR3, as DNA: TGCAGCGTTAAATCGGGAGGGGGGGCCTTGAGGGAAAAACTGTTTTTT.

This sequence joins TRBV11-1 and TRBJ2-5; a weak D match, TRBD2 (5 bases). Germline V CDR1 and CDR2: SGHAT, FQDESV (reference sequence). Trimming took off 1 base at V and 4 bases at J, with 16 bases between the two ends. This CDR3 comprises 16 residues. CDR3 nucleotide sequence: TGTGCCAGCAGCTTAGGAGGGAGCCGCGAGGCAGAGACCCAGTACTTC. Translated: CASSLGGSREAETQYF. Full variable domain (rest looked up from reference TRBV11-1 and TRBJ2-5): EAEVAQSPRYKITEKSQAVAFWCDPISGHATLYWYRQILGQGPELLVQFQDESVVDDSQLPKDRFSAERLKGVDSTLKIQPAELGDSAMYLCASSLGGSREAETQYFGPGTRLLVL.

This clone appeared a single time. The CDR3 bases are TGTGCCAGCAGTTTATTGATTCCGGGACAGGGAGGCGGGGAGCTGTTTTTT. Its translation: CASSLLIPGQGGGELFF. The chain combines TRBV27 with TRBJ2-2; 9 nucleotides match TRBD1. The CDR3 has 17 amino acids. The V gene's germline CDR1 is MNHEY and CDR2 SMNVEV (reference sequence). V shed 1 base and J 7 bases; nucleotides not matched to a gene: 10.

The rearrangement uses TRBV27 and TRBJ1-6; tentatively, D is TRBD1 (5 bases). V was clipped by 6 bases and J by 5 bases, with 17 bases between them. Germline values: CDR1 MNHEY, CDR2 SMNVEV (reference sequence). This CDR3 contains 16 residues. The CDR3 here is CASRNSQGIDNSPLHF. CDR3 coding DNA: TGTGCCAGCAGGAATTCTCAGGGAATCGATAATTCACCCCTCCACTTT.

This clone was recorded once. The chain has TRBV24-1 and TRBJ1-5; 7 positions agree with TRBD1. The CDR3 spans 12 residues. CDR1 and CDR2 (germline): KGHDR, SFDVKD. After removal of 6 bases from V and 7 bases from J, the junction contained 2 bases not matched to a gene. The CDR3 DNA is TGTGCCACCAGTCAGGGGGAGCAGCCCCAGCATTTT. Its protein product is CATSQGEQPQHF.

The genes are TRBV28 and TRBJ1-5, with 8 positions matching TRBD1. V shed 1 base and J 1 base; nucleotides not matched to a gene: 12. This CDR3 is 19 amino acids long. CDR1 and CDR2 from the germline V gene are MDHEN and SYDVKM. CDR3 DNA: TGTGCCAGCAGTTTATTTACCCCGAGACAGGGGAACAGCAATCAGCCCCAGCATTTT. Translating it yields CASSLFTPRQGNSNQPQHF.

The chain is built from TRBV12-3 or TRBV12-4 and TRBJ1-5; D is undetermined. Deletions cut 5 bases from V and 10 bases from J, with 12 bases between. The CDR3 runs 12 residues. The CDR3 here is CASSPHFRPQHF. As DNA, the CDR3 is TGTGCCAGCAGTCCACATTTTCGTCCCCAGCATTTT.

With regard to this clone: A read error may produce the germline difference seen at one junction end. The chain has TRBV5-1 and TRBJ1-1, with D perhaps TRBD1 (5 bases). The CDR3 runs 13 residues. Germline V CDR1 and CDR2: SGHRS, YFSETQ. CDR3 residues: CTSSLGEGTEAFF. CDR3 nucleotide sequence: TGCACCAGCAGCTTGGGGGAGGGAACTGAAGCTTTCTTT. The full variable domain, completed using reference TRBV5-1 and TRBJ1-1, is KAGVTQTPRYLIKTRGQQVTLSCSPISGHRSVSWYQQTPGQGLQFLFEYFSETQRNKGNFPGRFSGRQFSNSRSEMNVSTLELGDSALYLCTSSLGEGTEAFFGQGTRLTVV.

This chain joins TRBV5-6 and TRBJ1-1; 7 nucleotides agree with TRBD1. The CDR3 is 14 amino acids. V shed 4 bases, J shed 3 bases, and the junction held 6 bases outside the gene matches. CDR1 is SGHDT and CDR2 is YYEEEE in the germline V gene. This chain's CDR3 is CASSIQGRHTEAFF. The CDR3 region has the DNA TGTGCCAGCAGCATACAGGGGAGACACACTGAAGCTTTCTTT. The complete variable domain, with remaining parts taken from reference TRBV5-6 and TRBJ1-1, reads DAGVTQSPTHLIKTRGQQVTLRCSPKSGHDTVSWYQQALGQGPQFIFQYYEEEERQRGNFPDRFSGHQFPNYSSELNVNALLLGDSALYLCASSIQGRHTEAFFGQGTRLTVV.